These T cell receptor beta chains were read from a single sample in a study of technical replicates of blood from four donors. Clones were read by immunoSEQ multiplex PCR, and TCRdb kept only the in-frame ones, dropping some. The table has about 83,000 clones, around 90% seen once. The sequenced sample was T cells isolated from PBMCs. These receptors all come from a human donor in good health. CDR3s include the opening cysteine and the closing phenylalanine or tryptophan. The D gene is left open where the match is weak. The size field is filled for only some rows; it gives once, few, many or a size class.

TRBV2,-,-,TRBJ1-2,CASSVIEVRMGYTF,TGTGCCAGCAGTGTTATAGAGGTTCGGATGGGCTACACCTTC
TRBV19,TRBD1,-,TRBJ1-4,CASSPTQGDEKLFF,TGTGCCAGTAGTCCCACACAGGGGGATGAAAAACTGTTTTTT
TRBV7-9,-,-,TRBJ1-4,CASSFTGFNEKLFF,TGTGCCAGCAGCTTTACAGGGTTCAATGAAAAACTGTTTTTT
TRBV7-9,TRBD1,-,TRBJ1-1,CASSVTGTNTEAFF,TGTGCCAGCAGCGTGACAGGGACGAACACTGAAGCTTTCTTT
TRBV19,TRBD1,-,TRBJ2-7,CASSPEAQGDEQYF,TGTGCCAGCTCGCCTGAGGCCCAGGGGGACGAGCAGTACTTC
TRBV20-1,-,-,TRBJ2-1,CSARFVNEQFF,TGCAGTGCTAGGTTCGTCAATGAGCAGTTCTTC
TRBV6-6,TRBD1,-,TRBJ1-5,CASAQGGYSNQPQHF,TGTGCCAGCGCACAGGGGGGTTATAGCAATCAGCCCCAGCATTTT
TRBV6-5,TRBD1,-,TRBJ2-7,CASRRDRATYEQYF,TGTGCCAGCAGGAGGGACAGGGCAACTTACGAGCAGTACTTC
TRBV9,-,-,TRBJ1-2,CASSVSPGVIGGYTF,TGTGCCAGCAGCGTTTCGCCAGGGGTAATAGGTGGCTACACCTTC
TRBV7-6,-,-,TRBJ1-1,CASSLGGDEAFF,TGTGCCAGCAGCCTCGGAGGGGATGAAGCTTTCTTT
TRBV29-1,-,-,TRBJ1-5,CSVEAYQPQHF,TGCAGCGTTGAAGCTTATCAGCCCCAGCATTTT
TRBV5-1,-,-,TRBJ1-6,CASSSGQRGITPLHF,TGCGCCAGCAGCTCCGGACAGAGAGGAATTACACCCCTCCACTTT
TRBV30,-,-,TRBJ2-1,CAWSAASRYNEQFF,TGTGCCTGGAGTGCCGCCTCCAGGTACAATGAGCAGTTCTTC
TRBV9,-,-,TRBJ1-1,CASSIQEQGANTEAFF,TGTGCCAGCAGCATACAAGAACAGGGTGCGAACACTGAAGCTTTCTTT
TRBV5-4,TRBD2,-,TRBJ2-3,CASSLIAGFTDTQYF,TGTGCCAGCAGCTTGATAGCGGGTTTCACAGATACGCAGTATTTT
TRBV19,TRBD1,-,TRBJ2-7,CASLRDRGTYEQYF,TGTGCCAGTCTCCGGGACAGGGGGACCTACGAGCAGTACTTC
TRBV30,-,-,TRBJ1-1,CAWSVGGYTEAFF,TGTGCCTGGAGTGTAGGAGGGTACACTGAAGCTTTCTTT
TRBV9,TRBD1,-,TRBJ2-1,CASSAEGQIVNEQFF,TGTGCCAGCAGCGCTGAGGGACAGATTGTTAATGAGCAGTTCTTC
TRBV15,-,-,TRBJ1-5,CATSRSSISDYPQHF,TGTGCCACCAGCAGATCGAGCATATCCGATTACCCCCAGCATTTT
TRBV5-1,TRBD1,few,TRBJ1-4,CASSIWGTGDEKLFF,TGCGCCAGCAGCATCTGGGGGACAGGGGACGAAAAACTGTTTTTT
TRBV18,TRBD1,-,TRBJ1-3,CASSDRDSSGNTIYF,TGTGCCAGCTCAGACCGGGACAGCTCTGGAAACACCATATATTTT
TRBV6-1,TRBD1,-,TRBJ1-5,CASRLGAGGQPQHF,TGTGCCAGCAGGCTGGGGGCAGGGGGGCAGCCCCAGCATTTT
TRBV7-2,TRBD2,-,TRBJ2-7,CASSLQPAGGPIGYEQYF,TGTGCCAGCAGCTTACAGCCGGCGGGAGGGCCGATTGGCTACGAGCAGTACTTC
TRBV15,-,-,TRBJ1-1,CATSRDRKNTEAFF,TGTGCCACCAGCAGGGACAGAAAAAACACTGAAGCTTTCTTT
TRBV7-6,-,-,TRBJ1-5,CASSLGGGEKPQHF,TGTGCCAGCAGCTTGGGCGGGGGGGAGAAGCCCCAGCATTTT
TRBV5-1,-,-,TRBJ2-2,CASSLGTPGELFF,TGCGCCAGCAGCTTGGGGACTCCCGGGGAGCTGTTTTTT
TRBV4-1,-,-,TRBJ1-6,CASSQEYGDNSPLHF,TGCGCCAGCAGCCAAGAATACGGAGATAATTCACCCCTCCACTTT
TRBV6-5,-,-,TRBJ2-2,CASSYISGELFF,TGTGCCAGCAGTTACATCTCCGGGGAGCTGTTTTTT
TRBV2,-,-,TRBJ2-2,CASQFGGGSSNTGELFF,TGTGCCAGCCAGTTTGGGGGGGGCAGCTCGAACACCGGGGAGCTGTTTTTT
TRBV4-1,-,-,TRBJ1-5,CASSLAGGDQPQHF,TGCGCCAGCAGCCTCGCCGGGGGGGATCAGCCCCAGCATTTT
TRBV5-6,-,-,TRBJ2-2,CASSFAGWYTGELFF,TGTGCCAGCAGCTTTGCGGGTTGGTACACCGGGGAGCTGTTTTTT
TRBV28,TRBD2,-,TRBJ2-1,CASSPNSGLASSNEQFF,TGTGCCAGCAGCCCCAATTCGGGACTAGCCTCCTCCAATGAGCAGTTCTTC
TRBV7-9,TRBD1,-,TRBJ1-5,CASSPYRGDRTGDQPQHF,TGTGCCAGCAGCCCATATAGGGGGGACCGGACAGGGGACCAGCCCCAGCATTTT
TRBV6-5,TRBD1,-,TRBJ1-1,CASSPGTGVTEAFF,TGTGCCAGCAGCCCCGGGACAGGGGTCACTGAAGCTTTCTTT
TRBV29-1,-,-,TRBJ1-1,CSVQGGLGNTEAFF,TGCAGCGTTCAGGGTGGCCTAGGAAACACTGAAGCTTTCTTT
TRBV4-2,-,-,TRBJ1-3,CASSQAFTYSGNTIYF,TGTGCCAGCAGCCAAGCTTTCACCTACTCTGGAAACACCATATATTTT
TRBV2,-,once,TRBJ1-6,CASRIGGGSPLHF,TGTGCCAGCAGGATAGGGGGAGGGTCACCCCTCCACTTT
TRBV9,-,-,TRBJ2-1,CASSVAEYNEQFF,TGTGCCAGCAGCGTTGCGGAGTACAATGAGCAGTTCTTC
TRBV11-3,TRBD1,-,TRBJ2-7,CASSLVGDRGYEQYF,TGTGCCAGCAGCTTAGTGGGGGACAGGGGTTACGAGCAGTACTTC